The subject of this entry is one TCR beta chain. This clone was seen a single time. Its antigen has not been determined. Base qualities are not provided; no much larger clone lies one nucleotide away. The sample's time point label is to be understood as: about 28 days (+/-7) after the second vaccine dose. AZD1222 recipients with second doses at about 4 weeks or about 12 weeks were pooled, because spike-specific TCR depth and breadth did not differ between schedules. The vaccinee samples were drawn from two UK trials, COV001 and COV002, one of which was a single-blind randomized controlled phase 2/3 trial testing AZD1222 (ChAdOx1 nCoV-19) in healthy adults. Trial participant PBMC samples were collected at day 0 and day 28 after the second dose for TCRbeta chain sequencing. Taken from the germline V gene (reference sequence), the CDR1 and CDR2 loops are PRHDT and FYEKMQ. V is reduced by 6 bases and J by 0 bases, leaving a spacing of 14 bases between them. The CDR3 starts with the cysteine, ends with the phenylalanine, and has 16 residues. Only the CDR3 portion is preserved as DNA: 48 bases, with reading frame beginning at the first base.

The data were obtained in a study of T cell responses to AZD1222 COVID-19 vaccine (dated by TCRdb to the early 2020s). With respect to the entire study: TCR sequencing was performed for roughly 250 trial participants, of whom about 210 were given two doses of AZD1222 and around 25 were given two doses of MenACWY control vaccine. Enrollment into the trials was organized by age into subgroups of 18-55, 56-69 and 70-plus years, and those subgroups contained about 160, 30 and 59 TCR-sequenced participants, respectively.

Points the paper makes about the study in general: Because no samples from the day 14 peak response were available, repertoires could be characterized only after the peak T cell response. Reportedly, close to half of the unique spike-specific TCRs recognized epitopes lying outside the regions that are mutated in the B.1.351 and B.1.1.7 variants. Participants were mostly white British, with more females than males. The authors suggested clonal diversity may have been underestimated. Conclusions about previously exposed vaccinees were limited because only six or seven AZD1222 recipients were SARS-CoV-2 seropositive at baseline. In the small 56-69-year group, the increase in depth fell short of significance, most likely because of low power. Spike-specific TCR breadth and depth rose significantly after two AZD1222 doses compared with day 0 and with MenACWY recipients. Vaccine-associated CD4 TCRs spanned the whole spike protein, with dominant responses in regions 160-218 and 743-854.

The CDR3 regions of human TCRbeta chains were analyzed by immunosequencing. In the source study's methods: TCRs in the repertoires were matched against a reference library of SARS-CoV-2-specific TCRs that had been generated with the MIRA antigen-specificity platform. Breadth was defined as the fraction of unique TCRs that were SARS-CoV-2-associated. Depth was defined as the fraction of total T cells that were SARS-CoV-2-associated. Using the MIRA data, every spike-specific TCR was mapped to the spike region that the TCR reacted to and assigned to either a CD4 or a CD8 class. Log10-transformed breadth and depth values were compared by one-way ANOVA with Sidak's multiple comparisons tests. TCRdb limited this immuneACCESS table to in-frame rearrangements with V and J called. A share of clones is missing; checked studies link under half to unresolved V genes, and the rest is unexplained. The DNA gave D and trimming, while V, J and clone size come from that table. This sample holds 65,000 to 90,000 clones; 70% to 90% were observed only once. Jointly, the top ten make up 1.3% of the sample.

This clonotype was obtained from an adult who received the AZD1222 COVID-19 vaccine. The input for sequencing was peripheral blood, taken 28 days after the second AZD1222 dose. The V gene is TRBV13 and the J gene is TRBJ1-4; D gene: possibly TRBD1, on 5 matching bases. This receptor carries the CDR3 CASSRRQTSTNEKLFF. In nucleotides, the sequence is TGTGCCAGCAGTCGCAGACAGACCTCAACTAATGAAAAACTGTTTTTT.